One sample yielded the 32 T cell receptor beta chains listed below, sequenced in a study of cytomegalovirus exposure and HLA in healthy donors. The PCR used 60 Vbeta and 13 Jbeta primers. The protocol was immunoSEQ multiplex PCR, while the TCRdb copy is restricted to in-frame clones and leaves out a portion. Here the sample spans approximately 100,000 clones, roughly 81% being singletons. Sequenced sample: PBMCs. The receptors derive from a man in his forties in good health and CMV-seronegative.

The V gene is TRBV10-3, the J gene TRBJ1-1; D call uncertain. Germline assignment: CDR1 ENHRY and CDR2 SYGVKD. The CDR3 is made up of 12 amino acids. V was cut by 8 bases and J by 5 bases, with 12 bases left in between. The chain's CDR3 is CAIGGLGTEAFF. The CDR3 DNA follows: TGTGCCATCGGCGGGTTGGGGACTGAAGCTTTCTTT.

This clone was observed a single time. The chain uses TRBV7-8 and TRBJ1-5; D unclear. This CDR3 contains 13 residues. The germline gives CDR1 SGHVS, CDR2 FQNEAQ. With 3 bases removed from V and 0 bases from J, the gap between germline ends came to 3 bases. The CDR3 loop is CASSFYSNQPQHF. CDR3 nucleotide sequence: TGTGCCAGCAGCTTTTATAGCAATCAGCCCCAGCATTTT.

This clone has just a few counts. The chain combines TRBV5-6 with TRBJ1-1, with 7 bases identical to TRBD1. Trimming took 3 bases from V and 3 from J; bases not matched to a gene: 2. The CDR3 runs 13 residues. Per germline, CDR1 SGHDT and CDR2 YYEEEE. The CDR3 reads CASSYQGDTEAFF. Here the CDR3 DNA reads TGTGCCAGCAGCTACCAGGGGGACACTGAAGCTTTCTTT.

The chain links TRBV11-3 to TRBJ2-1; D gene ambiguous. The CDR3 covers 13 residues. The germline V gene encodes CDR1 SGHNT and CDR2 YENEEA. V lost 5 bases and J 5 bases, leaving 10 bases between the germline ends. The CDR3 protein is CASSLGRDNEQFF. The CDR3 DNA reads as TGTGCCAGCAGCCTGGGCAGAGACAATGAGCAGTTCTTC.

The rearrangement joins TRBV5-4 to TRBJ2-1, with a possible D match to TRBD1 (6 bases). Per germline, CDR1 SGHNT and CDR2 YYREEE (reference sequence). V gave up 4 bases and J gave up 1 base, with 15 bases separating them. This CDR3 is 16 amino acids long. The CDR3 DNA sequence: TGTGCCAGCAGCGCCGAAACAGGGTTTTCCTACAATGAGCAGTTCTTC. This encodes CASSAETGFSYNEQFF.

The genes are TRBV14 and TRBJ1-1; possible D gene TRBD1, 5 bases. CDR1 is SGHDN, CDR2 FVKESK, per germline. V was clipped by 3 bases and J by 1 base, with 9 bases between them. This CDR3 comprises 14 residues. CDR3 residues: CASSHLRGNTEAFF. The CDR3 bases are TGTGCCAGCAGCCATCTTAGGGGGAACACTGAAGCTTTCTTT.

This chain joins TRBV4-1 and TRBJ2-2; D unresolved. The CDR3 is 14 residues long. The V end was cut by 0 bases, the J end by 5 bases, with 7 bases between. Germline V gene data show CDR1 as MGHRA and CDR2 as YSYEKL. The CDR3, as DNA: TGCGCCAGCAGCCAAGACGCAGAAACCGGGGAGCTGTTTTTT. Protein product: CASSQDAETGELFF.

The chain combines TRBV5-1 with TRBJ2-7; 7 bases match TRBD1. CDR1 is SGHRS and CDR2 is YFSETQ in the germline V gene. Losses at the gene ends were 8 bases for V and 4 bases for J; bases not matched to a gene: 6. This CDR3 is 12 amino acids long. CDR3: CASRGQLYEQYF. Here the CDR3 DNA reads TGCGCCAGTCGGGGACAGTTATACGAGCAGTACTTC.

The rearrangement joins TRBV2 to TRBJ1-2; a weak D match, TRBD1 (6 bases). V was trimmed by 3 bases and J by 5 bases, leaving 10 bases between them. The germline gives CDR1 SNHLY, CDR2 FYNNEI. This CDR3 comprises 13 residues. The CDR3 DNA follows: TGTGCCAGCAGTGATACAGGGTGGTATGGCTACACCTTC. Translation: CASSDTGWYGYTF.

The rearrangement uses TRBV5-4 and TRBJ2-7, with 7 bases lining up with TRBD1. The J segment lost 4 bases and the V segment lost 1 base, leaving 8 bases of the junction unmatched. CDR1 and CDR2 from the germline V gene are SGHNT and YYREEE (reference sequence). The length of the CDR3 is 15 residues. The CDR3 spells CASSLYRDRSYEQYF. Here the CDR3 DNA reads TGTGCCAGCAGCTTGTATCGGGACAGATCTTACGAGCAGTACTTC.

The genes are TRBV18 and TRBJ1-1, with unresolved D. CDR3 size: 15 residues. V lost 3 bases and J lost 5, with 16 bases in between. Germline CDR1 reads KGHSH; CDR2 reads LQKENI. The CDR3 region has the DNA TGTGCCAGCTCACCGGCGGGAGGGTCTCGGACTGAAGCTTTCTTT. Encoded protein: CASSPAGGSRTEAFF.

CDR3: CASSIASGSSYEQYF. The CDR3 DNA is TGTGCCAGTAGTATAGCTAGCGGGAGCTCCTACGAGCAGTACTTC. The chain carries TRBV19 and TRBJ2-7; 10 bases are shared with TRBD2. Germline trimming cut 1 base from V and 0 bases from J; bases unmatched to any gene: 0. This CDR3 has 15 amino acids. Looked up from germline, CDR1 is LNHDA and CDR2 is SQIVND (reference sequence).

The rearrangement links TRBV28 to TRBJ1-5; 7 bases are a match to TRBD1. The CDR3 is made up of 14 amino acids. Germline-derived CDR1 and CDR2 are MDHEN and SYDVKM. The ends lost 8 bases at V and 6 bases at J; junction bases unmatched: 10. Here the CDR3 DNA reads TGTGCCAGCGGGGTCGACAGGGTCATTCAGCCCCAGCATTTT. Amino acid sequence: CASGVDRVIQPQHF.

This clone occurred once. The V and J genes are TRBV2 and TRBJ1-6, with TRBD1 matching 7 bases. With 6 bases clipped from V and 9 bases from J, the junction kept 5 bases outside the gene matches. The CDR3 is 13 residues long. Germline lookup yields CDR1 SNHLY and CDR2 FYNNEI. DNA of the CDR3: TGTGCCAGCAGAACAGGGGTTGGTTCACCCCTCCACTTT. It yields the protein CASRTGVGSPLHF.

The chain joins TRBV18 to TRBJ1-5; tentatively, D is TRBD1 (6 bases). Trimming stripped 6 bases from V and 7 bases from J, with 13 bases between. The CDR3 covers 13 residues. Germline V lookup: CDR1 KGHSH, CDR2 LQKENI. CDR3 protein: CASSGGRRQPQHF. DNA of the CDR3: TGTGCCAGCTCGGGGGGGCGTCGGCAGCCCCAGCATTTT.

The chain joins TRBV6-1 to TRBJ2-7, with D maybe TRBD2 (7 bases). The ends were cut back, 1 base at V and 6 bases at J, with 13 bases in the middle. CDR1 and CDR2 (germline): MNHNS, SASEGT. The CDR3 length is 14 residues. CDR3 loop: CASSEVGGPGEQYF. In nucleotides, the CDR3 is TGTGCCAGCAGTGAAGTGGGGGGGCCCGGCGAGCAGTACTTC.

DNA of the CDR3: TGTGCCAGCATTAGGGGGGGGTCAGAAGCTTTCTTT. Its protein product is CASIRGGSEAFF. J is TRBJ1-1 and V is TRBV28; D possibly corresponds to TRBD1 (6 bases). The germline gives CDR1 MDHEN, CDR2 SYDVKM. CDR3 length: 12 residues. V was pared by 7 bases and J by 8 bases, with 14 bases between.

The genes are TRBV30 and TRBJ1-6, with D possibly TRBD1 on 6 matching bases. Germline V gene lookup returns CDR1 GTSNPN and CDR2 SVGIG (reference sequence). V gave up 2 bases and J gave up 5 bases, with 13 bases separating them. This CDR3 is 15 amino acids long. This chain's CDR3 is CAWSLDSLNNSPLHF. The DNA of the CDR3 is TGTGCCTGGAGTTTGGACAGTCTAAATAATTCACCCCTCCACTTT.

The rearrangement uses TRBV4-1 and TRBJ2-6, with D unclear. Germline CDR1 is MGHRA and CDR2 is YSYEKL. The CDR3 consists of 13 residues. V gave up 8 bases and J gave up 4 bases, with 9 bases separating them. CDR3 sequence (DNA): TGCGCCAGCGGATCCGGGGGGGCCAACGTCCTGACTTTC. Its protein product is CASGSGGANVLTF.

V is TRBV29-1 and J is TRBJ1-2; 7 bases are a match to TRBD1. Germline V CDR1 and CDR2: SQVTM, ANQGSEA. V dropped 7 bases and J dropped 4; count of bases not matched to a gene: 6. The CDR3 consists of 12 residues. The chain's CDR3 is CSAKQGPYGYTF. The CDR3, as DNA: TGCAGCGCAAAACAGGGGCCCTATGGCTACACCTTC.

This clone was picked up a small number of times. The rearrangement joins TRBV6-5 to TRBJ1-2; D uncertain. Germline values: CDR1 MNHEY, CDR2 SVGAGI. Trimming took 5 bases from V and 6 from J, leaving 13 bases between them. There are 13 residues in the CDR3. CDR3 in DNA: TGTGCCAGCAGTATGACGAGCGAGAATGGCTACACCTTC. This encodes CASSMTSENGYTF.

This chain connects TRBV2 to TRBJ1-1; a weak D match, TRBD1 (5 bases). The germline gives CDR1 SNHLY, CDR2 FYNNEI. The length of the CDR3 is 14 residues. V lost 4 bases and J 4 bases, leaving 13 bases between the germline ends. Here the CDR3 DNA reads TGTGCCAGCAGTGGGGCAGGGCTACGCACTGAAGCTTTCTTT. This encodes CASSGAGLRTEAFF.

J is TRBJ2-7 and V is TRBV6-1; 9 bases are shared with TRBD1. CDR1 is MNHNS and CDR2 is SASEGT in the germline V gene. CDR3 length equals 15 residues. The V gene end was trimmed by 9 bases and the J gene end by 2 bases; junction bases not matched to a gene: 11. The CDR3 sequence: CASTTGGHGTYEQYF. The CDR3 DNA reads as TGTGCCAGTACAACAGGGGGCCACGGGACCTACGAGCAGTACTTC.

V usage is TRBV7-8 and J usage is TRBJ2-7; 8 nucleotides align to TRBD1. V gave up 2 bases and J gave up 2 bases; unmatched junction bases: 2. Germline V lookup: CDR1 SGHVS, CDR2 FQNEAQ. There are 14 residues in the CDR3. Here the CDR3 DNA reads TGTGCCAGCAGCTTACAGGGACAGGCCTACGAGCAGTACTTC. Translation gives CASSLQGQAYEQYF.

This chain links TRBV6-6 with TRBJ1-4; no reliable D call. The germline V and J ends were trimmed by 7 bases and 8 bases, with 14 bases remaining between them. Germline CDR1 reads MNHNY; CDR2 reads SVGAGI (reference sequence). This CDR3 region has 13 residues. CDR3 region: CASNGKGREKLFF. The CDR3 nucleotides read TGTGCCAGCAACGGGAAGGGTAGGGAAAAACTGTTTTTT.

The chain recombines TRBV4-1 with TRBJ1-2; no firm D call. CDR1 and CDR2 from the germline V gene are MGHRA and YSYEKL. V lost 2 bases, J lost 8 bases, and 9 bases lay in between. The CDR3 is 12 residues long. The CDR3 sequence: CASSQPLGGYTF. Written as DNA, the CDR3 is TGCGCCAGCAGCCAACCTCTCGGGGGCTACACCTTC.

The chain uses TRBV11-2 and TRBJ2-1; 7 positions agree with TRBD1. The J segment lost 4 bases and the V segment lost 5 bases, leaving 5 bases of the junction unmatched. CDR3 length equals 14 residues. From germline, CDR1 is SGHAT and CDR2 FQNNGV. The CDR3 DNA follows: TGTGCCAGCAGCCGGGACAGTAAGTACAATGAGCAGTTCTTC. This encodes CASSRDSKYNEQFF.

This sequence joins TRBV7-9 and TRBJ2-7, with D perhaps TRBD1 (6 bases). CDR3 length equals 16 residues. V was clipped by 0 bases and J by 5 bases, with 17 bases between them. Germline CDR1 reads SEHNR; CDR2 reads FQNEAQ (reference sequence). The CDR3 DNA follows: TGTGCCAGCAGCTTAGCGCTGGGGACATTTATCAACGAGCAGTACTTC. It translates to CASSLALGTFINEQYF.

The chain couples TRBV27 to TRBJ2-1; the match to TRBD2 covers 9 bases. After removal of 5 bases from V and 6 bases from J, the junction contained 11 bases not matched to a gene. The germline gives CDR1 MNHEY, CDR2 SMNVEV (reference sequence). The CDR3 is made up of 16 amino acids. The CDR3: CASSPPAGGPFNEQFF. DNA of the CDR3: TGTGCCAGCAGTCCCCCTGCGGGGGGGCCGTTCAATGAGCAGTTCTTC.

The V gene is TRBV6-1, the J gene TRBJ2-5, with 9 nucleotides matching TRBD1. The CDR3 runs to 14 residues. V shed 6 bases and J 5 bases; nucleotides not matched to a gene: 7. Germline V gene data show CDR1 as MNHNS and CDR2 as SASEGT. The DNA of the CDR3 is TGTGCCAGCAGGGTACAGGGGGCAGGGGAGACCCAGTACTTC. It yields the protein CASRVQGAGETQYF.

The rearrangement links TRBV9 to TRBJ1-1, with 9 bases matching TRBD1. Germline trimming cut 4 bases from V and 8 bases from J; bases unmatched to any gene: 9. CDR3 length equals 14 residues. From germline, CDR1 is SGDLS and CDR2 YYNGEE. CDR3 region: CASSFGTGIGEAFF. The CDR3 DNA follows: TGTGCCAGCAGCTTCGGGACAGGGATAGGGGAAGCTTTCTTT.

The J gene is TRBJ2-3, the V gene TRBV11-3; 9 bases are shared with TRBD2. V lost 1 base, J lost 0 bases, and 11 bases stayed unmatched. Germline CDR1 is SGHNT and CDR2 is YENEEA. The CDR3 spans 19 residues. CDR3 region: CASSLGGAGGHFSTDTQYF. CDR3 coding DNA: TGTGCCAGCAGCTTAGGGGGAGCGGGGGGACACTTTAGCACAGATACGCAGTATTTT.